Below, 2 T cell receptor beta chains from the same sample are listed, as sequenced in a study of blood T cell repertoires in COVID-19 (dated by TCRdb to about 2020). Library preparation used the immunoSEQ multiplex PCR assay. The table comes from immuneACCESS by way of TCRdb, which keeps in-frame sequences with V and J called. Part of the clones is missing from these tables; in studies checked, under half for an unresolved V gene and the rest for unknown reasons. Within this sample are approximately 200,000 clones, with around 86% of them counted one time only. The ten largest clonotypes hold roughly 2.9% of the sample. What was sequenced was peripheral blood. The receptors here all came from a woman in her 30s with active or convalescent COVID-19.

V gene TRBV7-8 combines with J gene TRBJ1-2; possible D gene TRBD1, 5 bases. Germline CDR1 reads SGHVS; CDR2 reads FQNEAQ. V dropped 5 bases and J dropped 3 bases, with 13 bases sitting between them. This CDR3 is built from 14 residues. The CDR3 loop is CASSPGRTYYGYTF. CDR3 nucleotides: TGTGCCAGCAGCCCGGGCAGGACATACTATGGCTACACCTTC.

This clone showed up many times. The chain carries TRBV6-2 or TRBV6-3 and TRBJ2-5, with D perhaps TRBD2 (5 bases). Trimming removed 6 bases at V and 1 base at J, with 18 bases between. The CDR3 runs to 16 residues. CDR1 is MNHEY, CDR2 SVGEGT, per germline. The DNA of the CDR3 is TGTGCCAGCAGCCCTGAGGCCCGGGAAAGCCAAGAGACCCAGTACTTC. This gives the protein CASSPEARESQETQYF.